A single T cell receptor (beta chain) is shown here with its context. Source study methods: By means of reference gene primer amplification, nucleated cell counts were estimated. Some clones are missing from TCRdb's copy, which holds only in-frame ones; the method was immunoSEQ multiplex PCR. Clone size and V and J calls were adopted from that table, with D and trimming inferred from the DNA. The data contain approximately 210,000 clones, 75% to 85% of them singletons. The record originates from a study of blood T cell repertoires in COVID-19. Study-wide context: The United States, Italy and Spain supplied acute and convalescent COVID-19 samples.

Ages ranged from roughly 18 to 100 years, with residence in around 24 US areas. Participants reported their clinical history, and cohort assignment relied on those reports. CDR3 size: 15 residues. The V gene is TRBV21-1, the J gene TRBJ1-2. TRBV21-1 is deemed a pseudogene. The specimen was PBMCs or T cells enriched from blood (not recorded which). This TCR derives from a woman in her forties or fifties with acute COVID-19. The CDR3 DNA follows: TGTGCCAGCAGGGTTGCGGGGCGGTCTTTCTATGGCTACACCTTC. It specifies CASRVAGRSFYGYTF.